This T cell receptor (beta chain) was found in a study of CD8 T cells in Susac syndrome. The V and J ends lost 0 bases and 6 bases, in that order; junction bases with no gene match: 5. The CDR3 runs 14 residues. CDR1 and CDR2 (germline): SGHRS, YFSETQ. CD8+ and CD4+ T cells from blood underwent TCR beta sequencing. Controls matched for age and sex were healthy donors. In contrast to the negatively isolated CD8+ and CD4+ T cells, TEMRA cells were FACS-enriched. After extraction with the RNeasy kit, about 0.5 to 1 ug of the RNA was reverse transcribed using random hexamers. Across 54 Vbeta and 13 Jbeta, TCR beta CDR3 was amplified with immunoSEQ multiplex PCR. Via MiXCR, TCRdb re-called the immunoSEQ multiplex PCR reads, giving one row per CDR3 protein. Among around 190,000 distinct CDR3 sequences listed, around 93% were seen once.

The sample taken for sequencing was CD4+ T cells from PBMCs. The receptor was isolated from a human donor in good health. The rearrangement links TRBV5-1 to TRBJ1-2, with 7 positions matching TRBD1. The CDR3 DNA reads as TGCGCCAGCAGCTTGGAAGGGACAGTCCATGGCTACACCTTC. It specifies CASSLEGTVHGYTF.